The following is a T cell receptor beta chain sequence with its context. Antigen unknown. Sequencing used immunoSEQ multiplex PCR; TCRdb keeps in-frame clones, though not all of them. The table records tens of thousands of clones, 84% of them present only once. The CDR3 has 13 amino acids. Trimming removed 7 bases at V and 1 base at J, with 10 bases between. In germline, CDR1 is SEHNR, CDR2 FQNEAQ (reference sequence). The data are from a study of OX40 agonist ivuxolimab in advanced cancers. About the research overall: Patients with prior anti-PD-1, anti-PD-L1 or anti-CTLA-4 therapy were eligible; less than 50% had some.

General study findings and limits: Relative to CD4+ cells, CD8+ T cells on average had more expanded clones.

This chain links TRBV7-9 with TRBJ1-1; D gene uncertain. The sequencing used CD4+ or CD8+ T cells sorted from blood, collected in a trial of the OX40 agonist ivuxolimab. This receptor was identified in an adult with an advanced solid tumor such as melanoma, head and neck, liver or kidney cancer. The CDR3 reads CASTFFENTEAFF. The CDR3 nucleotides read TGTGCCAGCACCTTCTTTGAGAACACTGAAGCTTTCTTT.